A selection of T cell receptor beta chains follows, all from one sample in a study of immune evolution from preneoplasia to lung adenocarcinoma. This table comes from immunoSEQ multiplex PCR, and its TCRdb copy is limited to in-frame clones, with some not included. The data show several thousand clones, with roughly 87% seen just once and about 6.3% held by the top ten. The sample was FFPE invasive lung adenocarcinoma tissue. These receptors all come from a person aged 65-85 years with invasive lung adenocarcinoma. The CDR3 runs from the conserved cysteine through the conserved F or W. The D gene is left open where the match is weak. Only some rows state a clone size, as once, few, many or a class for expanded clones.

d_gene	v_gene	abundance	len	j_gene	CDR3aa	CDR3nt
.	TRBV19	.	17	TRBJ2-3	CASSSRTAAVGTDTQYF	TGTGCCAGTAGTAGTAGGACTGCGGCGGTCGGGACAGATACGCAGTATTTT
TRBD2	TRBV19	.	16	TRBJ2-2	CASSIRGGANTGELFF	TGTGCCAGTAGTATACGGGGAGGGGCGAACACCGGGGAGCTGTTTTTT
.	TRBV19	.	15	TRBJ2-7	CASSTRRDPKAEQYF	TGTGCCAGTAGTACACGCAGGGACCCAAAGGCCGAGCAGTACTTC
.	TRBV7-7	.	14	TRBJ2-3	CASSLNSGADTQYF	TGTGCTAGCAGCTTAAATTCGGGGGCAGATACGCAGTATTTT
.	TRBV10-1	.	14	TRBJ2-3	CASSDLASTDTQYF	TGCGCCAGCAGTGATCTGGCCTCCACAGATACGCAGTATTTT
TRBD1	TRBV13	.	14	TRBJ2-7	CASSFGRQGFEQYF	TGTGCCAGCAGCTTTGGGAGACAGGGGTTCGAGCAGTACTTC
TRBD1	TRBV7-2	.	16	TRBJ2-5	CASSLTDRELGETQYF	TGTGCCAGCAGCTTAACCGACAGGGAGCTGGGGGAGACCCAGTACTTC
TRBD2	TRBV7-6	.	15	TRBJ2-7	CASSSTAGVAHEQYF	TGTGCCAGCAGTTCAACAGCGGGAGTTGCCCACGAGCAGTACTTC
.	TRBV2	.	12	TRBJ1-2	CASKIWQGGYTF	TGTGCCAGCAAGATTTGGCAAGGGGGCTACACCTTC
.	TRBV7-7	.	13	TRBJ1-1	CASSLVLNTEAFF	TGTGCTAGCAGCTTAGTTTTGAACACTGAAGCTTTCTTT
.	TRBV2	few	13	TRBJ1-2	CASSERQVYGYTF	TGTGCCAGCAGTGAGAGGCAGGTCTATGGCTACACCTTC
.	TRBV5-1	.	15	TRBJ2-1	CASSLEGEWHNEQFF	TGCGCCAGCAGCTTGGAGGGGGAGTGGCACAATGAGCAGTTCTTC
.	TRBV5-1	.	15	TRBJ2-7	CASRNTGTGSYEQYF	TGCGCCAGCAGAAATACGGGGACCGGTTCCTACGAGCAGTACTTC
TRBD2	TRBV6-6	.	15	TRBJ2-7	CASSRTSGSPYEQYF	TGTGCCAGCAGCAGGACTAGCGGGAGCCCCTACGAGCAGTACTTC
TRBD1	TRBV5-1	.	13	TRBJ1-2	CASSSTGDRGYTF	TGCGCCAGCAGCTCCACAGGGGACCGTGGCTACACCTTC
.	TRBV5-6	.	14	TRBJ2-1	CASSDYRLYNEQFF	TGTGCCAGCAGCGACTACCGTCTGTACAATGAGCAGTTCTTC
.	TRBV10-1	.	13	TRBJ2-7	CASSVSGSYEQYF	TGCGCCAGCAGTGTCTCCGGCTCCTACGAGCAGTACTTC
.	TRBV29-1	once	12	TRBJ2-2	CSHDTFTGELFF	TGCAGCCACGATACTTTCACCGGGGAGCTGTTTTTT
TRBD1	TRBV5-1	.	15	TRBJ1-4	CASSPRQGGDEKLFF	TGCGCCAGCAGCCCGAGACAGGGGGGAGATGAAAAACTGTTTTTT
TRBD2	TRBV6-4	once	15	TRBJ2-1	CASSVLAGGNNEQFF	TGTGCCAGCAGCGTACTAGCGGGAGGGAACAATGAGCAGTTCTTC
.	TRBV7-8	.	14	TRBJ2-5	CASSLGASQETQYF	TGTGCCAGCAGCTTAGGTGCATCTCAAGAGACCCAGTACTTC
TRBD2	TRBV9	.	13	TRBJ2-1	CASSIRLANEQFF	TGTGCCAGCAGCATTCGACTAGCTAATGAGCAGTTCTTC
TRBD1	TRBV6-1	.	15	TRBJ2-1	CASVRDRGSYNEQFF	TGTGCCAGCGTCCGGGACAGGGGCTCCTACAATGAGCAGTTCTTC
.	TRBV30	.	14	TRBJ2-3	CAWSVGAMADTQYF	TGTGCCTGGAGTGTTGGGGCCATGGCAGATACGCAGTATTTT
.	TRBV6-5	.	14	TRBJ2-1	CASTWDQVSNEQFF	TGTGCCAGCACCTGGGACCAGGTCTCGAATGAGCAGTTCTTC
TRBD2	TRBV9	.	13	TRBJ2-1	CASSVGGGNEQFF	TGTGCCAGCAGCGTAGGGGGGGGAAATGAGCAGTTCTTC
TRBD1	TRBV9	.	15	TRBJ1-1	CASSATGTGNTEAFF	TGTGCCAGCAGCGCGACCGGGACAGGGAACACTGAAGCTTTCTTT
.	TRBV11-2	once	11	TRBJ2-3	CASSFGGTQYF	TGTGCCAGCAGCTTTGGGGGTACGCAGTATTTT
TRBD2	TRBV5-1	.	14	TRBJ2-7	CASSTIAGSYEQYF	TGCGCCAGCAGCACGATAGCGGGCTCCTACGAGCAGTACTTC
TRBD1	TRBV4-1	.	17	TRBJ1-2	CASSQDSEGAQQGGYTF	TGCGCCAGCAGCCAAGATAGTGAGGGGGCTCAACAAGGGGGCTACACCTTC
TRBD2	TRBV4-1	few	16	TRBJ2-1	CASSLHRTSTYNEQFF	TGCGCCAGCAGCCTCCATAGGACTAGTACCTACAATGAGCAGTTCTTC
TRBD1	TRBV6-1	.	16	TRBJ2-5	CASSGMEGQGDQVEYF	TGTGCCAGCAGTGGAATGGAGGGACAGGGGGATCAAGTGGAGTACTTC
.	TRBV10-3	.	18	TRBJ2-6	CAISEFLFLYSGANVLTF	TGTGCCATCAGTGAGTTCCTCTTCCTATACTCTGGGGCCAACGTCCTGACTTTC
.	TRBV2	.	14	TRBJ1-2	CASSGRRASYGYTF	TGTGCCAGCAGTGGTAGGAGGGCTTCCTATGGCTACACCTTC
TRBD2	TRBV7-6	few	16	TRBJ2-7	CASSLAGLAASYEQYF	TGTGCCAGCAGCTTAGCGGGCCTAGCGGCATCCTACGAGCAGTACTTC
TRBD2	TRBV5-4	few	15	TRBJ2-2	CASSFPGTSPGELFF	TGTGCCAGCAGCTTTCCCGGGACTAGCCCCGGGGAGCTGTTTTTT
TRBD2	TRBV7-6	.	20	TRBJ2-1	CASSGYREKTSGRVYNEQFF	TGTGCCAGCAGCGGATACAGAGAAAAGACTAGCGGGAGAGTCTACAATGAGCAGTTCTTC
.	TRBV18	few	15	TRBJ2-3	CASSTRGGSTDTQYF	TGTGCCAGCTCCACGAGGGGGGGAAGCACAGATACGCAGTATTTT
TRBD2	TRBV12-5	.	16	TRBJ2-1	CASGLRGLGRYNEQFF	TGTGCTAGTGGTTTGAGAGGACTAGGGCGATACAATGAGCAGTTCTTC
.	TRBV11-2	once	14	TRBJ1-1	CASSLAGMNTEAFF	TGTGCCAGCAGCTTAGCGGGCATGAACACTGAAGCTTTCTTT
TRBD2	TRBV29-1	.	15	TRBJ2-1	CSVELSGSSYNEQFF	TGCAGCGTTGAATTGAGCGGGAGCTCCTACAATGAGCAGTTCTTC
TRBD2	TRBV7-2	.	17	TRBJ2-5	CASSLVKIAGAGETQYF	TGTGCCAGCAGCTTAGTAAAGATAGCGGGAGCGGGTGAGACCCAGTACTTC
.	TRBV5-1	.	14	TRBJ2-3	CASSVRPATDTQYF	TGCGCCAGCAGCGTCCGGCCGGCCACAGATACGCAGTATTTT
TRBD1	TRBV7-2	.	13	TRBJ2-7	CASSVTGGAVQYF	TGTGCCAGCAGCGTAACAGGGGGCGCAGTGCAGTACTTC
.	TRBV9	once	14	TRBJ2-7	CASSVGGRGSEQYF	TGTGCCAGCAGCGTAGGAGGCAGAGGGAGCGAGCAGTACTTC
.	TRBV4-2	.	14	TRBJ2-1	CASGQDLPDNEQFF	TGTGCCAGCGGCCAAGATCTCCCAGACAATGAGCAGTTCTTC
TRBD1	TRBV2	.	13	TRBJ1-4	CASSESSGGKLFF	TGTGCCAGCAGTGAAAGTTCAGGGGGAAAACTGTTTTTT
.	TRBV29-1	.	15	TRBJ2-3	CSVFNFYGSADTQYF	TGCAGCGTTTTTAATTTCTACGGGAGCGCAGATACGCAGTATTTT
TRBD2	TRBV4-1	.	17	TRBJ2-3	CASSNGLAGDSTDTQYF	TGCGCCAGCAGCAATGGACTAGCGGGAGATTCTACAGATACGCAGTATTTT
TRBD2	TRBV20-1	.	11	TRBJ2-3	CSAGGADTQYF	TGCAGTGCGGGGGGGGCAGATACGCAGTATTTT
.	TRBV7-3	.	18	TRBJ2-3	CASSLSRFRDQSTDTQYF	TGTGCCAGCAGCTTAAGCCGTTTTCGCGACCAAAGCACAGATACGCAGTATTTT
TRBD1	TRBV5-6	.	13	TRBJ2-5	CASRRTGRETQYF	TGTGCCAGCAGACGGACAGGGAGAGAGACCCAGTACTTC
.	TRBV10-2	.	16	TRBJ1-4	CASSDQGPRVNEKLFF	TGCGCCAGCAGTGATCAAGGGCCCCGGGTTAATGAAAAACTGTTTTTT
TRBD1	TRBV5-6	.	16	TRBJ2-2	CASSSPGTGIAGELFF	TGTGCCAGCAGCTCCCCCGGGACAGGGATCGCCGGGGAGCTGTTTTTT
.	TRBV7-2	.	15	TRBJ1-2	CASSLEVPPFNGYTF	TGTGCCAGCAGCTTAGAGGTCCCACCTTTTAATGGCTACACCTTC